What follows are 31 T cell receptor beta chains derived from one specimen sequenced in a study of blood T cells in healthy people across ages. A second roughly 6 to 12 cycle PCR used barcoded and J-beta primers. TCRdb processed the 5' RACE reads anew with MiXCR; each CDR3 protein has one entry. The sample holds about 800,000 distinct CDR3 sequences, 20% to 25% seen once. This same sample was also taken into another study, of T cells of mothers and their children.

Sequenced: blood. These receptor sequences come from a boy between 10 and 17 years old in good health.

DNA for the CDR3: TGCAGTGCTTTACCGAAACAGGGCCGAGCGGAGACCCAGTACTTC. Amino acid sequence: CSALPKQGRAETQYF. The chain combines TRBV20-1 with TRBJ2-5, with D perhaps matching TRBD1 (6 bases). Germline CDR1 is DFQATT and CDR2 is SNEGSKA (reference sequence). Trimming cost V 5 bases and J 5 bases, with 21 bases left between them. The CDR3 sequence is 15 residues long.

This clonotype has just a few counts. CDR3 sequence: CASSPLGTPGGNSPLHF. The DNA for the CDR3 is TGTGCCAGCTCCCCCCTAGGGACACCGGGAGGGAATTCACCCCTCCACTTT. The chain combines TRBV18 with TRBJ1-6, with D maybe TRBD1 (6 bases). This CDR3 comprises 17 residues. Germline CDR1 and CDR2: KGHSH and LQKENI. With 6 bases removed from V and 7 bases from J, the gap between germline ends came to 22 bases.

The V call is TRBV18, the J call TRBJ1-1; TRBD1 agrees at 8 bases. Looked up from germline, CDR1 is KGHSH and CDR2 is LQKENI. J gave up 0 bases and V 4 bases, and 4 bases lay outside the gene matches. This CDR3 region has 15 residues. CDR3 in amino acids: CASSLATGVNTEAFF. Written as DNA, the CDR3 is TGTGCCAGCTCACTCGCGACAGGGGTGAACACTGAAGCTTTCTTT.

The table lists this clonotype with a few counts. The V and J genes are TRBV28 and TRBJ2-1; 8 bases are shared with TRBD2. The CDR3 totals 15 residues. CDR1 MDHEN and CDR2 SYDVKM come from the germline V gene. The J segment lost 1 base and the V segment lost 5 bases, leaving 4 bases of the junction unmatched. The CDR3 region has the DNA TGTGCCAGCAGTCCCCAGCGGGGGTCCTACAATGAGCAGTTCTTC. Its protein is CASSPQRGSYNEQFF.

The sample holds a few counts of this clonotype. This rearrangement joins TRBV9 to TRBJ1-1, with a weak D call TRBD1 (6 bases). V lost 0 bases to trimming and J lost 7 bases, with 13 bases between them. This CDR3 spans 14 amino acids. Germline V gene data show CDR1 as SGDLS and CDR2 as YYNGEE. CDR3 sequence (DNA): TGTGCCAGCAGCGTAGGCGGGGGGCGAGGTGAAGCTTTCTTT. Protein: CASSVGGGRGEAFF.

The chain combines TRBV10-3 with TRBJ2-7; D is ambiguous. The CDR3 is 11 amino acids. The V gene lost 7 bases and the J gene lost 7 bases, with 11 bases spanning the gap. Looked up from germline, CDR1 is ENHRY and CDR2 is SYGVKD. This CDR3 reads CAITRSGEQYF. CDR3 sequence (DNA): TGTGCCATCACGCGATCAGGAGAGCAGTACTTC.

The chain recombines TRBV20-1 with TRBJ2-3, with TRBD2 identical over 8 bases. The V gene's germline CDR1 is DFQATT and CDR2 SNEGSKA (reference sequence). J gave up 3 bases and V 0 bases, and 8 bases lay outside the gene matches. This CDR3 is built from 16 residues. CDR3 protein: CSAREPLGRGTDTQYF. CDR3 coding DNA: TGCAGTGCTAGAGAACCCCTCGGGAGGGGGACAGATACGCAGTATTTT.

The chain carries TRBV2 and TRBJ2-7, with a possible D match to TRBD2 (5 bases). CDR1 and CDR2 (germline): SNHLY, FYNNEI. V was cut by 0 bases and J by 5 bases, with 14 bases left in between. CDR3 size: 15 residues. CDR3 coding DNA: TGTGCCAGCAGTGAAGCGACACCGGGGATGGACGAGCAGTACTTC. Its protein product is CASSEATPGMDEQYF.

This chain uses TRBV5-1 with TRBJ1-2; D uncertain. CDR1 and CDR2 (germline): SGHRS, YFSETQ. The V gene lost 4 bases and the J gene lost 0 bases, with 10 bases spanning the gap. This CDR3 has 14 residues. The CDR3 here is CASSGRSANYGYTF. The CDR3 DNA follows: TGCGCCAGCAGCGGGCGGTCAGCTAACTATGGCTACACCTTC.

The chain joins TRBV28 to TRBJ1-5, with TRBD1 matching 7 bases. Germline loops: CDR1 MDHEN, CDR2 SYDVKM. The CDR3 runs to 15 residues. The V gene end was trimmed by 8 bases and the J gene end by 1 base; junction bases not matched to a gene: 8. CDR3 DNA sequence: TGTGCCAGCGGTAGACAGGGTGTGAGCAATCAGCCCCAGCATTTT. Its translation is CASGRQGVSNQPQHF.

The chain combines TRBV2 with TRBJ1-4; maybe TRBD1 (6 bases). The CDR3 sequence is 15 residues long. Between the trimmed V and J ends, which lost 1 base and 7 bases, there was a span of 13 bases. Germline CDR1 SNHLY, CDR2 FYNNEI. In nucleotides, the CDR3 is TGTGCCAGCAGTGAAGTGACAGGAGGAGGTGAAAAACTGTTTTTT. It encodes CASSEVTGGGEKLFF.

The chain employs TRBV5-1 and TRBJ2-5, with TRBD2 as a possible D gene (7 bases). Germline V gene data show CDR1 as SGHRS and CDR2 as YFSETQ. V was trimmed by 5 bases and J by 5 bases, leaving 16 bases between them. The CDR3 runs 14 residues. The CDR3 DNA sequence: TGCGCCAGCAGAAGAACCGGGGGGCACGAGACCCAGTACTTC. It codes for CASRRTGGHETQYF.

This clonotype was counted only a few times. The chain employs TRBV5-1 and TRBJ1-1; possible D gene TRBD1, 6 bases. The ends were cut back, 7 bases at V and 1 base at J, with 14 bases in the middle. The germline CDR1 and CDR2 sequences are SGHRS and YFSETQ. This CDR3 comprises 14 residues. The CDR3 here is CASFEGGTNTEAFF. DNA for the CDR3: TGCGCCAGCTTTGAGGGGGGCACGAACACTGAAGCTTTCTTT.

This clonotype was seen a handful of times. DNA for the CDR3: TGCGCCAGCAGCTCGGGGACAGTCGGCCAAGAGACCCAGTACTTC. Its protein is CASSSGTVGQETQYF. The genes are TRBV5-1 and TRBJ2-5; 7 bases line up with TRBD1. Germline V gene lookup returns CDR1 SGHRS and CDR2 YFSETQ. V shed 3 bases and J 1 base; nucleotides not matched to a gene: 6. The CDR3 has 15 amino acids.

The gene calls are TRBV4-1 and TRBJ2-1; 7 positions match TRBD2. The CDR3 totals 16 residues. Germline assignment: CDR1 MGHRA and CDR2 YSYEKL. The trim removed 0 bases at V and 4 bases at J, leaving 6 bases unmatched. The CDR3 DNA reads TGCGCCAGCAGCCAAGATTCAGCGGGGTATTACAATGAGCAGTTCTTC. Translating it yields CASSQDSAGYYNEQFF.

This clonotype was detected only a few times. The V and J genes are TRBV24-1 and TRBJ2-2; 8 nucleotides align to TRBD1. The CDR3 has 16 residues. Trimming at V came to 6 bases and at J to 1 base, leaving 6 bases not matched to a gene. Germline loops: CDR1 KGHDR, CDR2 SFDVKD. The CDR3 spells CATSLSGTGNTGELFF. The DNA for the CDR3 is TGTGCCACCAGTCTGTCCGGGACAGGGAACACCGGGGAGCTGTTTTTT.

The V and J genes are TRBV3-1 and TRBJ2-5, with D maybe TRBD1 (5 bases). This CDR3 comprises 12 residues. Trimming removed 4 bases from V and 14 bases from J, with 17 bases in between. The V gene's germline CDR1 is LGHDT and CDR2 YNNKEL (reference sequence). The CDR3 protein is CASSPTTGRVYF. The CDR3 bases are TGTGCCAGCAGCCCAACAACAGGTCGAGTATACTTC.

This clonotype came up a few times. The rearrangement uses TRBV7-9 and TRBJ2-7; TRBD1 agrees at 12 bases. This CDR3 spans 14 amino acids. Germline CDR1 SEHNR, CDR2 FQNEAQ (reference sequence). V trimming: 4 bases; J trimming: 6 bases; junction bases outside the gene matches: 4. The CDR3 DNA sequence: TGTGCCAGCAGCTCACCGGGACAGGGGGCCGAGCAGTACTTC. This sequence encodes CASSSPGQGAEQYF. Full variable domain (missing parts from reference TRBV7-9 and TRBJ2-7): DTGVSQNPRHKITKRGQNVTFRCDPISEHNRLYWYRQTLGQGPEFLTYFQNEAQLEKSRLLSDRFSAERPKGSFSTLEIQRTEQGDSAMYLCASSSPGQGAEQYFGPGTRLTVT.

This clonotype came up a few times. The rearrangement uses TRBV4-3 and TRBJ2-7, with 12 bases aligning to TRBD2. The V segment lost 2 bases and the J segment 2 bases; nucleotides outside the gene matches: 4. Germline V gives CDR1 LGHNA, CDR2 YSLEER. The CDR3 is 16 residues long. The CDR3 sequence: CASSQLAGGNPYEQYF. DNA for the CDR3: TGCGCCAGCAGCCAACTAGCGGGAGGGAACCCCTACGAGCAGTACTTC.

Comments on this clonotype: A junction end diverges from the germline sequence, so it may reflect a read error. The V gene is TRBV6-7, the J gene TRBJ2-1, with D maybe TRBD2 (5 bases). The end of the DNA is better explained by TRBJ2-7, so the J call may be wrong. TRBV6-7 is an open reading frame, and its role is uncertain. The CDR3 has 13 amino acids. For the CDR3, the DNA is TGTGCCGGCAGCAGCTTGGAGGTAAACGAGCAGTACTTC. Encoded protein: CAGSSLEVNEQYF.

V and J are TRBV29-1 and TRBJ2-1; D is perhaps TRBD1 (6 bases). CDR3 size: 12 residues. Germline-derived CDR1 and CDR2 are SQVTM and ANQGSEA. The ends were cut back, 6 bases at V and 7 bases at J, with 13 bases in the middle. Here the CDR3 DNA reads TGCAGCGTCCCCGAAGGGGGTAATGAGCAGTTCTTC. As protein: CSVPEGGNEQFF.

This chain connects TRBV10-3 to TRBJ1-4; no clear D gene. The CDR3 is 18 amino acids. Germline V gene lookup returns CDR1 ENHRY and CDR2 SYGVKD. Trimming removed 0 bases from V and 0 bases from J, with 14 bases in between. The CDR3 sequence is CAISESPAASATNEKLFF. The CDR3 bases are TGTGCCATCAGTGAGTCGCCGGCAGCTTCTGCAACTAATGAAAAACTGTTTTTT.

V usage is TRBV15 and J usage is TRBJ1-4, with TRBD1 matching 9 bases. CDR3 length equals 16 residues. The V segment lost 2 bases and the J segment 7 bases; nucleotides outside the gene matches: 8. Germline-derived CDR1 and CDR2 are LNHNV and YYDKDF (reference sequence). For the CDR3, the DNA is TGTGCCACCAGCAGACCTCGGGGACAGGGCCTTGAAAAACTGTTTTTT. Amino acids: CATSRPRGQGLEKLFF.

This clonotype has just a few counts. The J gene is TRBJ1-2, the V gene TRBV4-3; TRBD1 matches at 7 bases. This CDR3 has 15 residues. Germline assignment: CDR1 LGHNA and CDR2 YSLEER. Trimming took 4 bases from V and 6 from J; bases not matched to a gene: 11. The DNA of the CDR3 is TGCGCCAGCAGCCGGACAGGACAAAGGGGCGATGGCTACACCTTC. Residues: CASSRTGQRGDGYTF.

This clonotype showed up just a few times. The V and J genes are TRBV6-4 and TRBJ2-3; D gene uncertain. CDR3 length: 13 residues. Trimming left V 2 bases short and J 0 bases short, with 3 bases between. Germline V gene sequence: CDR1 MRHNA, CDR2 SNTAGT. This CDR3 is CASSDTSTDTQYF. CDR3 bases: TGTGCCAGCAGTGACACCAGCACAGATACGCAGTATTTT.

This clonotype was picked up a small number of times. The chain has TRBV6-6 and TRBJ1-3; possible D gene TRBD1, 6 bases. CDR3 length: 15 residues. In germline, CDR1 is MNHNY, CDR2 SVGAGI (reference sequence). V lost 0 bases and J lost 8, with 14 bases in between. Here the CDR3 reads CASSYSGQLRDTIYF. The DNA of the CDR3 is TGTGCCAGCAGTTACTCGGGACAACTTCGGGACACCATATATTTT.

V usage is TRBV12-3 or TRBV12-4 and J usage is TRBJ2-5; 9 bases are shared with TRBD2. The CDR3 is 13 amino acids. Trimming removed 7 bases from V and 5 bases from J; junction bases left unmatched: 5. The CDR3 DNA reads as TGTGCCAGCAAGTCTAGCGGGATTGAGACCCAGTACTTC. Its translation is CASKSSGIETQYF.

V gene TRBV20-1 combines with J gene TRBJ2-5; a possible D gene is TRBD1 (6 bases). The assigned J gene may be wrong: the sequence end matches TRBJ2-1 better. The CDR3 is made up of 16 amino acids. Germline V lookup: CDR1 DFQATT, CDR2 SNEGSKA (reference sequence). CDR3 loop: CSAESAGTTQYNEQFF. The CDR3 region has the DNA TGCAGTGCTGAGTCCGCCGGGACAACTCAATACAATGAGCAGTTCTTC.

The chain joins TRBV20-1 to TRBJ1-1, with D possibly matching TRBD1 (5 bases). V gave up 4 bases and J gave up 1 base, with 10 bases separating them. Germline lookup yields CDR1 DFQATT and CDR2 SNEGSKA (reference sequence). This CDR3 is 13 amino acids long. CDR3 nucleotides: TGCAGTGCTAAAGGGGACCCGAACACTGAAGCTTTCTTT. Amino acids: CSAKGDPNTEAFF.

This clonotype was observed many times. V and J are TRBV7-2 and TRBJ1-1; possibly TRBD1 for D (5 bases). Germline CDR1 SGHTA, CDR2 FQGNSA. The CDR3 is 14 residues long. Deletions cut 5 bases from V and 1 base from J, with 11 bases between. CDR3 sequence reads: CASSPRGGNTEAFF. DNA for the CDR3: TGTGCCAGCAGCCCCCGGGGGGGGAACACTGAAGCTTTCTTT. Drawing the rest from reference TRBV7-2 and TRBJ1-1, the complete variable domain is GAGVSQSPSNKVTEKGKDVELRCDPISGHTALYWYRQSLGQGLEFLIYFQGNSAPDKSGLPSDRFSAERTGGSVSTLTIQRTQQEDSAVYLCASSPRGGNTEAFFGQGTRLTVV.

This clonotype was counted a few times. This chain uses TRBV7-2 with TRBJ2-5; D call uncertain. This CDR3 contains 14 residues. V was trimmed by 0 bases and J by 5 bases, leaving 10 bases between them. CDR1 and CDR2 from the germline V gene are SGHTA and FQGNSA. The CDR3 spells CASSLANGYETQYF. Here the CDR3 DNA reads TGTGCCAGCAGCTTAGCAAACGGGTACGAGACCCAGTACTTC.